These 9 T cell receptor beta chains came from one sample sequenced in a study of blood T cell repertoires in COVID-19. Sequencing used immunoSEQ multiplex PCR; TCRdb keeps in-frame clones, though not all of them. The table lists over 100,000 clones, approximately 86% of them singletons. What was sequenced was peripheral blood. All receptors derive from a man between 45 and 60 years old with active or convalescent COVID-19.

The chain joins TRBV28 to TRBJ1-2; TRBD1 matches 7 bases. J gave up 7 bases and V 2 bases, and 7 bases lay outside the gene matches. The CDR3 has 14 residues. Germline V gene sequence: CDR1 MDHEN, CDR2 SYDVKM. The CDR3 coding sequence is TGTGCCAGCAGTTTACCGGTACAGGGGTCTGGCTACACCTTC. Its protein is CASSLPVQGSGYTF.

The rearrangement joins TRBV6-5 to TRBJ1-5; the match to TRBD1 covers 9 bases. Losses at the gene ends were 9 bases for V and 9 bases for J; bases not matched to a gene: 9. The CDR3 contains 13 residues. CDR1 MNHEY and CDR2 SVGAGI come from the germline V gene. The CDR3 loop reads CASRTGAGRPQHF. CDR3 DNA: TGTGCCAGTCGGACAGGGGCGGGAAGGCCCCAGCATTTT.

As regards this clone: Other DNA sequences from this sample encode an identical CDR3 as well. The J gene is TRBJ2-2, the V gene TRBV29-1; D is possibly TRBD2 (5 bases). The CDR3 extends over 14 amino acids. V dropped 1 base and J dropped 0 bases, with 6 bases sitting between them. CDR1 SQVTM and CDR2 ANQGSEA come from the germline V gene. The CDR3 sequence: CSVEGGSNTGELFF. The CDR3, as DNA: TGCAGCGTTGAAGGAGGGTCGAACACCGGGGAGCTGTTTTTT.

The chain joins TRBV2 to TRBJ2-3; TRBD1 aligns across 8 bases. The CDR3 extends over 15 amino acids. Trimming cost V 1 base and J 4 bases; bases outside gene matches: 4. In germline, CDR1 is SNHLY, CDR2 FYNNEI. CDR3 amino acids: CASSEGQGRSDTQYF. CDR3 nucleotides: TGTGCCAGCAGTGAAGGACAGGGGAGGTCAGATACGCAGTATTTT.

The chain uses TRBV12-3 or TRBV12-4 and TRBJ2-7; D perhaps matches TRBD2 (6 bases). The CDR3 length is 13 residues. Trimming left V 6 bases short and J 5 bases short, with 14 bases between. CDR3 sequence (DNA): TGTGCCAGCAGCCCGCGGGGTTGGGACGAGCAGTACTTC. It yields the protein CASSPRGWDEQYF.

This chain links TRBV27 with TRBJ1-2; no reliable D call. The CDR3 is 13 residues long. Germline V gives CDR1 MNHEY, CDR2 SMNVEV (reference sequence). Trimming left V 3 bases short and J 7 bases short, with 12 bases between. The CDR3 DNA follows: TGTGCCAGCAGTTTCGGAGGATTGGGTGGCTACACCTTC. Translating it yields CASSFGGLGGYTF.

This clone was seen once. The chain joins TRBV24-1 to TRBJ1-1, with D tentatively TRBD1 (5 bases). The CDR3 consists of 13 residues. Germline V lookup: CDR1 KGHDR, CDR2 SFDVKD. V was pared by 8 bases and J by 7 bases, with 16 bases between. The DNA for the CDR3 is TGTGCCACCATTCCGGCTGGGGGGGGTGAAGCTTTCTTT. Translation gives CATIPAGGGEAFF.

The rearrangement uses TRBV5-1 and TRBJ2-2; 8 positions agree with TRBD2. With V trimmed by 4 bases and J by 6 bases, 8 bases remained unmatched. This CDR3 has 15 residues. Germline CDR1 and CDR2: SGHRS and YFSETQ. The CDR3 DNA follows: TGCGCCAGCAGCCCTGACCGGGGGGGCCCCGGGGAGCTGTTTTTT. Translation: CASSPDRGGPGELFF. The full variable domain, in which reference TRBV5-1 and TRBJ2-2 provide the parts outside the CDR3, is KAGVTQTPRYLIKTRGQQVTLSCSPISGHRSVSWYQQTPGQGLQFLFEYFSETQRNKGNFPGRFSGRQFSNSRSEMNVSTLELGDSALYLCASSPDRGGPGELFFGEGSRLTVL.

Here the CDR3 reads CASSHGQGNTEAFF. CDR3 sequence (DNA): TGTGCCAGCAGCCACGGACAGGGGAACACTGAAGCTTTCTTT. This chain links TRBV11-2 with TRBJ1-1; the match to TRBD1 covers 8 bases. The ends lost 5 bases at V and 1 base at J; junction bases unmatched: 3. CDR1 and CDR2 from the germline V gene are SGHAT and FQNNGV. The CDR3 extends over 14 amino acids.